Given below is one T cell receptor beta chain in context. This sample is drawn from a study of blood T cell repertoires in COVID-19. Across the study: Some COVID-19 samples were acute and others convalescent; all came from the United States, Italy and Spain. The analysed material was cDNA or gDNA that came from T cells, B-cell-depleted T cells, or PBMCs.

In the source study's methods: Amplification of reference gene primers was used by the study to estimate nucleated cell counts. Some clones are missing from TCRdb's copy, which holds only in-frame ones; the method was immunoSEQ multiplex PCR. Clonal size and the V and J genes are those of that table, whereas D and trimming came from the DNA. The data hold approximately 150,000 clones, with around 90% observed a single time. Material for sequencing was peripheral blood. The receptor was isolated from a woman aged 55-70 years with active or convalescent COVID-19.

The CDR3 loop is CASSLFGEPYYEQYF. CDR3 DNA sequence: TGTGCCAGCAGCTTATTCGGAGAACCATACTACGAGCAGTACTTC. The chain is built from TRBV7-2 and TRBJ2-7; D gene ambiguous. Trimming shortened V by 2 bases and J by 3 bases, and 14 bases separated the two germline ends. Germline CDR1 is SGHTA and CDR2 is FQGNSA. The CDR3 consists of 15 residues.